Sequencing of this T cell receptor (beta chain) was carried out in a study of blood T cell repertoires in COVID-19. For the study at large: Acute and convalescent COVID-19 samples came from the United States, Italy and Spain. From T cells, B-cell-depleted T cells, or PBMCs came the material, which was cDNA or gDNA.

Source study methods: From reference gene primer amplification, estimates of nucleated cell counts were derived. Sequencing was performed with immunoSEQ multiplex PCR; in TCRdb, only in-frame clones are kept and a portion is missing. V, J and clone size reflect that table, while D and trimming were determined from the DNA. The sample has over 75,000 clones; 90% are singletons. Trimming cost V 5 bases and J 5 bases, with 15 bases left between them. The CDR3 loop spans 14 amino acids. The germline CDR1 and CDR2 sequences are MNHEY and SMNVEV (reference sequence). The rearrangement links TRBV27 to TRBJ2-5; tentatively, D is TRBD2 (6 bases). The source material was peripheral blood. This TCR was sampled from a man between 60 and 70 years old with acute or convalescent COVID-19. The chain's CDR3 is CASSLWGSGETQYF. The CDR3 DNA reads TGTGCCAGCAGTCTATGGGGCAGCGGGGAGACCCAGTACTTC.